A single sample is the source of the 15 T cell receptor beta chains below, sequenced in a study of blood T cell repertoires in COVID-19. Repertoires were generated with immunoSEQ multiplex PCR, while TCRdb's copy carries only in-frame clones and drops some. The table records roughly 180,000 clones, around 88% of them present only once. Sequences were obtained from PBMCs or T cells enriched from blood (not recorded which). The receptors stem from a woman aged 50 to 60 in a cohort exposed to, infected with or recovered from COVID-19 (not recorded which).

This chain links TRBV7-2 with TRBJ2-7; 9 bases agree with TRBD1. The CDR3 has 14 amino acids. Germline V lookup: CDR1 SGHTA, CDR2 FQGNSA. The V and J ends lost 5 bases and 2 bases, in that order; junction bases with no gene match: 4. The CDR3 sequence is CASSIGTGPYEQYF. CDR3 bases: TGTGCCAGCAGCATAGGGACAGGGCCCTACGAGCAGTACTTC.

CDR3: CATSRDRVQQPQHF. The CDR3 DNA follows: TGTGCCACCAGCAGGGACAGGGTACAGCAGCCCCAGCATTTT. The chain employs TRBV15 and TRBJ1-5; 8 nucleotides line up with TRBD1. The CDR3 sequence is 14 residues long. The trim removed 3 bases at V and 7 bases at J, leaving 5 bases unmatched. The germline gives CDR1 LNHNV, CDR2 YYDKDF (reference sequence).

As to this clone: A junction end diverges from the germline sequence, so it may reflect a read error. The V and J genes are TRBV5-1 and TRBJ2-3, with 8 nucleotides matching TRBD2. Germline V gene sequence: CDR1 SGHRS, CDR2 YFSETQ. This CDR3 is built from 16 residues. CDR3: CARSTGAGGSTDTQYF. In DNA, the CDR3 is TGCGCCCGCAGCACGGGGGCGGGGGGAAGCACAGATACGCAGTATTTT.

This clone was seen more than once but under ten times. An end of the junction differs from the germline gene, which may be a read error. This rearrangement joins TRBV30 to TRBJ2-7; no clear D gene. CDR1 and CDR2 from the germline V gene are GTSNPN and SVGIG (reference sequence). This CDR3 is 11 amino acids long. Here the CDR3 DNA reads TGTGCCTGGAGTTTGCAGGAACCCCTAAGGTTC. Translating gives CAWSLQEPLRF.

V and J are TRBV28 and TRBJ1-4; unclear D gene. V was clipped by 3 bases and J by 6 bases, with 14 bases between them. This CDR3 has 15 residues. Germline values: CDR1 MDHEN, CDR2 SYDVKM. The CDR3 DNA follows: TGTGCCAGCAGTTTTCTCCCCGGGTCGGATGAAAAACTGTTTTTT. Its protein is CASSFLPGSDEKLFF.

The chain employs TRBV5-1 and TRBJ1-1; 10 positions agree with TRBD1. The CDR3 is made up of 14 amino acids. Germline V gene lookup returns CDR1 SGHRS and CDR2 YFSETQ. The trim removed 0 bases at V and 6 bases at J, leaving 2 bases unmatched. CDR3 DNA sequence: TGCGCCAGCAGCTTGGACGGACAGGGGGCTGAAGCTTTCTTT. Amino acid sequence: CASSLDGQGAEAFF.

This clone was found once. The chain recombines TRBV5-6 with TRBJ1-4; weak D call: TRBD1 (5 bases). Germline CDR1 reads SGHDT; CDR2 reads YYEEEE. CDR3 length equals 16 residues. Deletions cut 2 bases from V and 5 bases from J, with 16 bases between. CDR3 sequence (DNA): TGTGCCAGCAGCTTCGGTGACAGCCGATCAAATGAAAAACTGTTTTTT. Amino acid sequence: CASSFGDSRSNEKLFF.

The chain couples TRBV3-1 (or the pseudogene TRBV3-2) to TRBJ2-5; 9 bases fit TRBD1. The germline CDR1 and CDR2 sequences are LGHDT and YNNKEL (reference sequence). V trimming: 4 bases; J trimming: 1 base; junction bases outside the gene matches: 7. This CDR3 has 16 amino acids. The CDR3 nucleotides are TGTGCCAGCAGCCGCCGGACAGGGGCAGGCCAAGAGACCCAGTACTTC. This translates into CASSRRTGAGQETQYF.

V and J are TRBV10-3 and TRBJ1-5; tentatively, D is TRBD1 (5 bases). The CDR3 is made up of 14 amino acids. The germline V gene encodes CDR1 ENHRY and CDR2 SYGVKD. V shed 6 bases and J shed 1 base, with 10 bases lying between them. This CDR3 reads CAISADRSNQPQHF. CDR3 nucleotide sequence: TGTGCCATCAGCGCCGACAGAAGCAATCAGCCCCAGCATTTT.

This clone was observed once. The rearrangement uses TRBV7-6 and TRBJ2-7; 7 bases line up with TRBD1. V lost 6 bases to trimming and J lost 3 bases; unmatched junction nucleotides: 2. This CDR3 region has 12 residues. In germline, CDR1 is SGHVS, CDR2 FNYEAQ. CDR3 nucleotide sequence: TGTGCCAGCAGGGGGGACAGCTACGAGCAGTACTTC. Its translation is CASRGDSYEQYF.

This clone was observed a single time. J is TRBJ2-1 and V is TRBV7-6; D perhaps matches TRBD2 (6 bases). CDR1 is SGHVS, CDR2 FNYEAQ, per germline. CDR3 length: 14 residues. The ends were cut back, 3 bases at V and 4 bases at J, with 10 bases in the middle. CDR3 nucleotides: TGTGCCAGCAGCTTTACGGGGGATTACAATGAGCAGTTCTTC. Its protein is CASSFTGDYNEQFF.

The chain couples TRBV28 to TRBJ1-4, with D perhaps TRBD1 (5 bases). The length of the CDR3 is 15 residues. Germline assignment: CDR1 MDHEN and CDR2 SYDVKM. V gave up 5 bases and J gave up 16 bases, with 26 bases separating them. This CDR3 reads CASSNVQNRPWEQFF. The DNA of the CDR3 is TGTGCCAGCAGTAATGTACAGAACAGGCCTTGGGAACAGTTTTTT.

V and J are TRBV11-3 and TRBJ2-1; TRBD2 aligns across 12 bases. CDR1 SGHNT and CDR2 YENEEA come from the germline V gene. The CDR3 contains 15 residues. Trimming cost V 1 base and J 8 bases; bases outside gene matches: 3. Here the CDR3 reads CASSLVGLAGYEQFF. The CDR3 DNA is TGTGCCAGCAGCTTAGTAGGACTAGCGGGGTATGAGCAGTTCTTC.

This clone occurred a few times. CDR3 in DNA: TGCGCCAGCAGCTTGTCCGTAGCTAACACCGGGGAGCTGTTTTTT. It yields the protein CASSLSVANTGELFF. V and J are TRBV5-1 and TRBJ2-2, with no clear D. The CDR3 extends over 15 amino acids. Germline assignment: CDR1 SGHRS and CDR2 YFSETQ. V lost 1 base, J lost 2 bases, and 9 bases lay in between.

This rearrangement joins TRBV28 to TRBJ2-7; D perhaps matches TRBD2 (5 bases). There are 14 residues in the CDR3. CDR1 and CDR2 from the germline V gene are MDHEN and SYDVKM. Trimming left V 5 bases short and J 3 bases short, with 14 bases between. The CDR3 loop is CASSPGSTIYEQYF. CDR3 sequence (DNA): TGTGCCAGCAGTCCGGGATCTACTATCTACGAGCAGTACTTC.